These T cell receptor beta chains were read from a single sample in a study of PD-L1 blockade in urothelial cancer. TCRdb's copy holds only in-frame clones and misses some; the assay was immunoSEQ multiplex PCR. The data show over 20,000 clones, with around 90% seen just once and 11% held by the top ten. The specimen was PBMCs, collected around atezolizumab (anti-PD-L1) treatment. Receptor source: a woman aged 55 to 70 with urothelial cancer. Both conserved end residues are trimmed from each CDR3. The D gene is left open where the match is weak.

ASSGGQGANTGELF	TRBD1	14	TRBV9	TRBJ2-2
ASISREEQF	-	9	TRBV27	TRBJ2-1
ASSSPGQLYEQY	-	12	TRBV28	TRBJ2-7
ASSPGQVTRDRIYEQY	TRBD1	16	TRBV27	TRBJ2-7
ASSQRPAGALAGGPGEQF	TRBD2	18	TRBV4-3	TRBJ2-1
ASSIMAGTPNTEAF	-	14	TRBV19	TRBJ1-1
ASSYSSGLSSYEQY	-	14	TRBV6-5	TRBJ2-7
ASSLRTPRNEAF	-	12	TRBV7-8	TRBJ1-1
ASSQGGRTGVSGYT	TRBD1	14	TRBV7-6	TRBJ1-2
ASSLGLASGGRYTDTQY	TRBD2	17	TRBV5-4	TRBJ2-3
ASSLESGVTDTQY	TRBD2	13	TRBV28	TRBJ2-3
ATIGTQGQGYT	TRBD1	11	TRBV10-3	TRBJ1-2
ASRLTGTYEQY	-	11	TRBV28	TRBJ2-7
ASSPIRDRVLAF	TRBD1	12	TRBV6-1	TRBJ1-1
ASSQGDNYGYT	-	11	TRBV21-1	TRBJ1-2
ASSQGYRGGELTNEKLF	TRBD1	17	TRBV4-3	TRBJ1-4
ASSYRTGERETQY	TRBD1	13	TRBV6-5	TRBJ2-5
ASTEGYGEKETQY	-	13	TRBV7-3	TRBJ2-5
ASSGGGWGTEAF	-	12	TRBV19	TRBJ1-1
ASSSPGQGVYEQY	TRBD1	13	TRBV6-5	TRBJ2-7
ASSLGGSTEAF	-	11	TRBV28	TRBJ1-1
ASSPRTGTTNYGYT	TRBD1	14	TRBV4-1	TRBJ1-2
ASSRSGTSYEQY	-	12	TRBV6-5	TRBJ2-7
ASGLAREQY	TRBD2	9	TRBV19	TRBJ2-7
AISEDSLNQPQH	-	12	TRBV10-3	TRBJ1-5
ASSTEWSGFMNTEAF	-	15	TRBV7-8	TRBJ1-1
ASSEGQRNTEAF	TRBD1	12	TRBV9	TRBJ1-1
ASSLTIGTSGRNEQF	TRBD2	15	TRBV4-3	TRBJ2-1
ASSQQENQPQH	-	11	TRBV4-3	TRBJ1-5
SVVGRPTEQY	-	10	TRBV29-1	TRBJ2-7
ASSILQGAKWY	TRBD1	11	TRBV28	TRBJ2-3
ASSFESGNTIY	-	11	TRBV7-9	TRBJ1-3
ASSESDRVRT	TRBD1	10	TRBV2	TRBJ1-2
ASKAENTGELF	-	11	TRBV2	TRBJ2-2
ASSTDSASGRVTDTQY	TRBD2	16	TRBV2	TRBJ2-3
ASSLIQGLGLPGEQY	TRBD2	15	TRBV13	TRBJ2-7
ASSVGQLAGGYNEQF	TRBD2	15	TRBV9	TRBJ2-1
ASSLFTGFQETQY	-	13	TRBV28	TRBJ2-5
ASSPDYNSPLH	-	11	TRBV7-2	TRBJ1-6
ASSPARIESELF	-	12	TRBV9	TRBJ2-2
ATDKGGSGNTIY	-	12	TRBV6-1	TRBJ1-3
ASSLNEQF	-	8	TRBV28	TRBJ2-1
ASNNRNQPQH	-	10	TRBV6-1	TRBJ1-5
ASSQMTGGAGANVLT	TRBD1	15	TRBV14	TRBJ2-6
ASSYRAVATEAF	-	12	TRBV2	TRBJ1-1
ASSSGRLNQPQH	-	12	TRBV7-9	TRBJ1-5
SVDWVGGISGYT	TRBD1	12	TRBV29-1	TRBJ1-2
ASSPVGGLGSNTEAF	-	15	TRBV7-9	TRBJ1-1
ASSWGEGGYEQY	-	12	TRBV5-5	TRBJ2-7
ASSRDWRDTDTQY	-	13	TRBV5-4	TRBJ2-3
ASNPPGQINEKLF	TRBD1	13	TRBV2	TRBJ1-4
ASSQGLQQGALHEKLF	TRBD1	16	TRBV4-1	TRBJ1-4
ASSPSGTDTQY	-	11	TRBV27	TRBJ2-3
ASSLMGSGGEAF	-	12	TRBV7-9	TRBJ1-1
ASSLGSALDGYT	-	12	TRBV5-1	TRBJ1-2
ASTYGQGPYEQY	TRBD1	12	TRBV6-6	TRBJ2-7
ASSRDLWTGGNTEAF	TRBD1	15	TRBV7-8	TRBJ1-1